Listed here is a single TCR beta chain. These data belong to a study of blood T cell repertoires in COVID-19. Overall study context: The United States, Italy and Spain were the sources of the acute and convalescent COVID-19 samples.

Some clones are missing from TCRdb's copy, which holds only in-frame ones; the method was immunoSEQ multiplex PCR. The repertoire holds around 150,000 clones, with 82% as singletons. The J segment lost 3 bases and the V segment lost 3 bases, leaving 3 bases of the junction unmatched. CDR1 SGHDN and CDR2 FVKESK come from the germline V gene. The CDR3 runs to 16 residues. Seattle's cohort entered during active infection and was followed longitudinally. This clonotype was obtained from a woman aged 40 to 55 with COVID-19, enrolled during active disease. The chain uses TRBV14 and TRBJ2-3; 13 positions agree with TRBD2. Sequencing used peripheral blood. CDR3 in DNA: TGTGCCAGCAGCCACCGACTAGCGGGAGGTACAGATACGCAGTATTTT. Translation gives CASSHRLAGGTDTQYF.